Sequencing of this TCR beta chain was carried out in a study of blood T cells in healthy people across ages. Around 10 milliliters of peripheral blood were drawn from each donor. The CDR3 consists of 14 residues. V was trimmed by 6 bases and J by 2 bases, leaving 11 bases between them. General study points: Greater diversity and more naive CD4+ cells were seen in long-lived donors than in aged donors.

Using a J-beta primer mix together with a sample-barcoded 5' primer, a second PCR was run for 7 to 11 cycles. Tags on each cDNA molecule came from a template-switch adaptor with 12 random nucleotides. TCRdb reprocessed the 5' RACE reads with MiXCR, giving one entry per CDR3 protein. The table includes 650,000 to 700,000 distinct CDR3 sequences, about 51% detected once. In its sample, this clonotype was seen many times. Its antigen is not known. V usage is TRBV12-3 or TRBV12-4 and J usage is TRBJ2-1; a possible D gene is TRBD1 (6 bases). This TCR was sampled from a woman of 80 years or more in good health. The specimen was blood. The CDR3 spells CASRTRTAYNEQFF. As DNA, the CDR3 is TGTGCCAGCAGAACCCGGACAGCCTACAATGAGCAGTTCTTC.